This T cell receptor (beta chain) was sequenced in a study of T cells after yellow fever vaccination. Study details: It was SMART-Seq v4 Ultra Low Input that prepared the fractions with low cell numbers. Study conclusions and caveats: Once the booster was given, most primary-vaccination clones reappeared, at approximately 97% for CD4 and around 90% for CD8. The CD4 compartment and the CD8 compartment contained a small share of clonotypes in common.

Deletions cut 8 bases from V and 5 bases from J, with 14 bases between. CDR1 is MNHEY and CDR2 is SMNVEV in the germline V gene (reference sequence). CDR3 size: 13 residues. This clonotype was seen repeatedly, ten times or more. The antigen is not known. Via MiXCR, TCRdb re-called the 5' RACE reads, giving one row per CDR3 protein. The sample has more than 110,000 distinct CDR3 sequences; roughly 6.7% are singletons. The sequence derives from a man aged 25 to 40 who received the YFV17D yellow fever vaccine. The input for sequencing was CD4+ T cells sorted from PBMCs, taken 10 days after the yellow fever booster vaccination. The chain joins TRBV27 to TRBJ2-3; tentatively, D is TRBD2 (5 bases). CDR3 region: CASGTGLRDTQYF. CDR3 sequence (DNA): TGTGCCAGCGGTACGGGATTAAGAGATACGCAGTATTTT.